These 11 T cell receptor beta chains were all obtained from the same sample, sequenced in a study of control samples from healthy donors and cancer patients. The table came from immunoSEQ multiplex PCR; TCRdb's copy has only in-frame clones and leaves some out. The repertoire includes 130,000 or so clones, roughly 92% of them detected once, and roughly 6% sits in the top ten. Material for sequencing was blood. The receptors derive from a man younger than 35 in good health.

J is TRBJ1-2 and V is TRBV5-4, with 10 bases lining up with TRBD1. CDR3 length: 14 amino acids. V lost 4 bases to trimming and J lost 4 bases; unmatched junction nucleotides: 4. The germline gives CDR1 SGHNT, CDR2 YYREEE (reference sequence). DNA of the CDR3: TGTGCCAGCAGCCAGGACAGGGGGGCCTATGGCTACACCTTC. It translates to CASSQDRGAYGYTF. The complete variable domain, with remaining parts taken from reference TRBV5-4 and TRBJ1-2, reads ETGVTQSPTHLIKTRGQQVTLRCSSQSGHNTVSWYQQALGQGPQFIFQYYREEENGRGNFPPRFSGLQFPNYSSELNVNALELDDSALYLCASSQDRGAYGYTFGSGTRLTVV.

J is TRBJ1-1 and V is TRBV19; D is unresolved. Germline assignment: CDR1 LNHDA and CDR2 SQIVND (reference sequence). The CDR3 is made up of 15 amino acids. Trimming removed 5 bases at V and 3 bases at J, with 16 bases between. CDR3 region: CASSPRRGVDTEAFF. The CDR3 DNA sequence: TGTGCCAGTAGTCCACGGCGAGGCGTGGACACTGAAGCTTTCTTT.

This clone was recorded once. The chain joins TRBV3-1 (or the pseudogene TRBV3-2) to TRBJ2-7; the match to TRBD2 covers 9 bases. Germline-derived CDR1 and CDR2 are LGHDT and YNNKEL (reference sequence). The CDR3 spans 14 residues. Trimming at V came to 3 bases and at J to 6 bases, leaving 6 bases not matched to a gene. In DNA form, the CDR3 reads TGTGCCAGCAGCCAGGGACTAGCTGGAGTCGAGCAGTACTTC. It is translated as CASSQGLAGVEQYF.

This chain uses TRBV5-6 with TRBJ2-3; D is undetermined. V was clipped by 2 bases and J by 5 bases, with 12 bases between them. CDR1 and CDR2 from the germline V gene are SGHDT and YYEEEE. This CDR3 is 14 amino acids long. The CDR3 sequence: CASSFERAEDTQYF. The CDR3 DNA is TGTGCCAGCAGCTTTGAGCGAGCAGAAGATACGCAGTATTTT.

This chain connects TRBV5-1 to TRBJ1-1, with 8 bases that match TRBD1. Trimming cost V 7 bases and J 6 bases; bases outside gene matches: 8. Germline CDR1 SGHRS, CDR2 YFSETQ. The CDR3 runs 13 residues. The CDR3 reads CASGQGATAEAFF. In DNA form, the CDR3 reads TGCGCCAGCGGTCAGGGGGCTACCGCTGAAGCTTTCTTT.

J is TRBJ2-7 and V is TRBV16; 8 bases agree with TRBD1. Germline lookup yields CDR1 KGHSY and CDR2 FQNENV. The V and J ends lost 0 bases and 6 bases, in that order; junction bases with no gene match: 1. The CDR3 contains 13 residues. CDR3 nucleotide sequence: TGTGCCAGCAGCCAATCGACAGGGGCCGAGCAGTACTTC. It specifies CASSQSTGAEQYF.

The chain employs TRBV9 and TRBJ2-2; D unclear. The CDR3 is 12 residues long. In germline, CDR1 is SGDLS, CDR2 YYNGEE. The V and J ends lost 4 bases and 4 bases respectively, with 5 bases between them. CDR3 nucleotides: TGTGCCAGCAGCCGAAGCACCGGGGAGCTGTTTTTT. Translation: CASSRSTGELFF.

The gene calls are TRBV6-5 and TRBJ2-1; 8 positions match TRBD1. The germline V gene encodes CDR1 MNHEY and CDR2 SVGAGI. This CDR3 comprises 14 residues. V was pared by 6 bases and J by 10 bases, with 11 bases of the junction left unmatched. CDR3 sequence (DNA): TGTGCCAGCAGACTCGGGACAGGTGGAACGGAGCAGTTCTTC. This sequence encodes CASRLGTGGTEQFF.

The chain is built from TRBV30 and TRBJ2-1; 8 bases match TRBD1. The CDR3 sequence is 15 residues long. Trimming removed 2 bases from V and 3 bases from J; junction bases left unmatched: 6. The germline gives CDR1 GTSNPN, CDR2 SVGIG (reference sequence). The CDR3 coding sequence is TGTGCCTGGAGTTCCCGGGACAGGAACTACAATGAGCAGTTCTTC. Its translation: CAWSSRDRNYNEQFF.

This chain uses TRBV7-2 with TRBJ2-5, with D unclear. V shed 1 base and J shed 1 base, with 10 bases lying between them. This CDR3 contains 15 residues. CDR1 is SGHTA and CDR2 is FQGNSA in the germline V gene. CDR3 nucleotide sequence: TGTGCCAGCAGCTTAGTTGGTGCCAGCCAAGAGACCCAGTACTTC. This codes for CASSLVGASQETQYF. Together with reference TRBV7-2 and TRBJ2-5, the CDR3 gives the full variable domain: GAGVSQSPSNKVTEKGKDVELRCDPISGHTALYWYRQSLGQGLEFLIYFQGNSAPDKSGLPSDRFSAERTGGSVSTLTIQRTQQEDSAVYLCASSLVGASQETQYFGPGTRLLVL.

The chain carries TRBV6-5 and TRBJ1-1; D ambiguous. Trimming shortened V by 10 bases and J by 6 bases, and 18 bases separated the two germline ends. The CDR3 runs 13 residues. Germline V lookup: CDR1 MNHEY, CDR2 SVGAGI. In DNA, the CDR3 is TGTGCCAACAGCCGCGTTGTGGGCCCTGAAGCTTTCTTT. Amino acid sequence: CANSRVVGPEAFF.